Below are 21 T cell receptor beta chains sequenced from a single sample in a study of cytomegalovirus exposure and HLA in healthy donors. TCRdb's copy holds only in-frame clones and misses some; the assay was immunoSEQ multiplex PCR. The sample yields more than 95,000 clones, 90% to 96% seen once. The sequenced sample consisted of PBMCs. These receptors originate from a man in his late teens or twenties in good health and CMV-seronegative.

The genes are TRBV30 and TRBJ2-7, with D possibly TRBD2 on 6 matching bases. Trimming took off 8 bases at V and 3 bases at J, with 14 bases between the two ends. The CDR3 totals 12 residues. CDR1 is GTSNPN and CDR2 is SVGIG in the germline V gene (reference sequence). The CDR3 spells CAVLADLYEQYF. The CDR3 region has the DNA TGTGCCGTCTTAGCGGATCTCTACGAGCAGTACTTC.

The chain combines TRBV5-1 with TRBJ1-1, with 7 bases that match TRBD1. This CDR3 has 13 amino acids. CDR1 and CDR2 from the germline V gene are SGHRS and YFSETQ. With 2 bases clipped from V and 8 bases from J, the junction kept 6 bases outside the gene matches. As DNA, the CDR3 is TGCGCCAGCAGCTTCGCACAGGGGATGGAAGCTTTCTTT. It yields the protein CASSFAQGMEAFF.

This chain uses TRBV4-3 with TRBJ2-2, with 14 bases that match TRBD2. Per germline, CDR1 LGHNA and CDR2 YSLEER. The CDR3 runs to 18 residues. Losses at the gene ends were 0 bases for V and 7 bases for J; bases not matched to a gene: 7. In DNA form, the CDR3 reads TGCGCCAGCAGCCAAGATAGGGGACTAGCGGGAGATGGCGGGGAGCTGTTTTTT. Residues: CASSQDRGLAGDGGELFF.

This sequence joins TRBV28 and TRBJ2-1; 8 bases agree with TRBD2. CDR3 length equals 15 residues. V lost 5 bases to trimming and J lost 2 bases; unmatched junction nucleotides: 5. Germline V gives CDR1 MDHEN, CDR2 SYDVKM. The DNA for the CDR3 is TGTGCCAGCAGTCCTAGCGGGTGGACCTACAATGAGCAGTTCTTC. Translation: CASSPSGWTYNEQFF.

The chain has TRBV27 and TRBJ2-7; TRBD1 matches at 7 bases. Germline trimming cut 3 bases from V and 0 bases from J; bases unmatched to any gene: 5. Germline V lookup: CDR1 MNHEY, CDR2 SMNVEV (reference sequence). The CDR3 totals 15 residues. The CDR3 region is CASSFGTASSYEQYF. Written as DNA, the CDR3 is TGTGCCAGCAGTTTCGGGACAGCGAGCTCCTACGAGCAGTACTTC.

Note on this clone: Sequence at one end of the junction differs from germline and may be a read error. The chain recombines TRBV7-2 with TRBJ2-5; 9 bases are a match to TRBD1. CDR1 and CDR2 (germline): SGHTA, FQGNSA. CDR3 length: 14 amino acids. The CDR3 reads CASSSRTGDLGLNF. The CDR3 bases are TGTGCCAGCAGCTCCCGGACAGGGGATTTAGGTTTGAACTTC.

The V call is TRBV11-3, the J call TRBJ2-7, with 7 positions matching TRBD2. CDR3 length: 14 amino acids. Germline V CDR1 and CDR2: SGHNT, YENEEA. V lost 8 bases to trimming and J lost 5 bases; unmatched junction nucleotides: 12. CDR3 region: CASEAGREFDEQYF. The CDR3 coding sequence is TGTGCCAGCGAAGCGGGGAGGGAATTCGACGAGCAGTACTTC.

The chain uses TRBV28 and TRBJ1-1; D call uncertain. V lost 3 bases and J 3 bases, leaving 8 bases between the germline ends. Germline V CDR1 and CDR2: MDHEN, SYDVKM. The CDR3 contains 13 residues. CDR3 in amino acids: CASSFASDTEAFF. CDR3 bases: TGTGCCAGCAGTTTTGCCTCGGACACTGAAGCTTTCTTT. The whole variable domain, filled in from reference TRBV28 and TRBJ1-1, reads DVKVTQSSRYLVKRTGEKVFLECVQDMDHENMFWYRQDPGLGLRLIYFSYDVKMKEKGDIPEGYSVSREKKERFSLILESASTNQTSMYLCASSFASDTEAFFGQGTRLTVV.

The chain couples TRBV9 to TRBJ1-5; no definite D call. CDR1 and CDR2 (germline): SGDLS, YYNGEE. The CDR3 is made up of 14 amino acids. Deletions cut 3 bases from V and 3 bases from J, with 10 bases between. CDR3: CASSAGGDNQPQHF. The CDR3 coding sequence is TGTGCCAGCAGCGCAGGCGGGGACAATCAGCCCCAGCATTTT.

The chain employs TRBV19 and TRBJ1-4, with D unresolved. The V end lost 3 bases, the J end lost 5 bases, and 4 bases lay between the germline ends. The CDR3 contains 12 residues. Germline values: CDR1 LNHDA, CDR2 SQIVND (reference sequence). Here the CDR3 DNA reads TGTGCCAGTAGTATCCGGAATGAAAAACTGTTTTTT. Protein sequence: CASSIRNEKLFF.

The CDR3 sequence is CASSPQVYEQFF. CDR3 DNA sequence: TGTGCCAGCTCACCTCAGGTCTATGAGCAGTTCTTC. This chain links TRBV18 with TRBJ2-1; D call uncertain. Germline-derived CDR1 and CDR2 are KGHSH and LQKENI. The CDR3 consists of 12 residues. The ends were cut back, 3 bases at V and 8 bases at J, with 8 bases in the middle.

The chain uses TRBV28 and TRBJ1-4; D gene unclear. The CDR3 extends over 15 amino acids. V was shortened by 4 bases and J by 0 bases, with 9 bases between the two germline ends. Germline assignment: CDR1 MDHEN and CDR2 SYDVKM. CDR3 in DNA: TGTGCCAGCAGTTCCACAGATGCAACTAATGAAAAACTGTTTTTT. Protein sequence: CASSSTDATNEKLFF.

The chain couples TRBV30 to TRBJ2-7; possibly TRBD2 for D (5 bases). The length of the CDR3 is 15 residues. V was trimmed by 1 base and J by 9 bases, leaving 22 bases between them. The V gene's germline CDR1 is GTSNPN and CDR2 SVGIG (reference sequence). DNA for the CDR3: TGTGCCTGGAGTGGGATTGGGCGGGCCCTTAATGGGCAGTACTTC. This gives the protein CAWSGIGRALNGQYF.

The gene calls are TRBV11-3 and TRBJ2-7; D might be TRBD1 (6 bases). CDR1 and CDR2 (germline): SGHNT, YENEEA. V lost 3 bases to trimming and J lost 2 bases, with 14 bases between them. This CDR3 comprises 15 residues. This CDR3 reads CASSLDSQNAYEQYF. In DNA form, the CDR3 reads TGTGCCAGCAGCTTGGACAGCCAGAATGCCTACGAGCAGTACTTC.

The count of this clone is one. The V call is TRBV5-5, the J call TRBJ2-5; 7 nucleotides match TRBD1. Germline V CDR1 and CDR2: SGHKS, YYEKEE (reference sequence). V shed 3 bases and J 2 bases; nucleotides not matched to a gene: 1. CDR3 length: 13 residues. The CDR3 nucleotides read TGTGCCAGCAGCTACAGGGGACAAGAGACCCAGTACTTC. Protein product: CASSYRGQETQYF. Looking up the rest from reference TRBV5-5 and TRBJ2-5 gives the full variable domain: DAGVTQSPTHLIKTRGQQVTLRCSPISGHKSVSWYQQVLGQGPQFIFQYYEKEERGRGNFPDRFSARQFPNYSSELNVNALLLGDSALYLCASSYRGQETQYFGPGTRLLVL.

V and J are TRBV11-3 and TRBJ1-5; TRBD1 might be the D (5 bases). Germline CDR1 and CDR2: SGHNT and YENEEA. With 4 bases removed from V and 3 bases from J, the gap between germline ends came to 10 bases. This CDR3 is built from 14 residues. The CDR3 DNA sequence: TGTGCCAGCAGCTCGGGACTGATCAATCAGCCCCAGCATTTT. Translating gives CASSSGLINQPQHF.

The chain couples TRBV6-1 to TRBJ2-1; tentative D call: TRBD1 (5 bases). Germline V gene lookup returns CDR1 MNHNS and CDR2 SASEGT. CDR3 length: 16 residues. Trimming left V 4 bases short and J 0 bases short, with 13 bases between. Here the CDR3 reads CASSARDWYSYNEQFF. The CDR3 DNA reads as TGTGCCAGCAGTGCCAGGGATTGGTACTCCTACAATGAGCAGTTCTTC.

The chain couples TRBV30 to TRBJ1-3; D gene unclear. Deletions cut 3 bases from V and 5 bases from J, with 11 bases between. The CDR3 consists of 13 residues. The germline gives CDR1 GTSNPN, CDR2 SVGIG (reference sequence). CDR3 nucleotide sequence: TGTGCCTGGAGCGGGGAGTATAGAAACACCATATATTTT. Translating it yields CAWSGEYRNTIYF.

This clone was observed once. V is TRBV27 and J is TRBJ2-3; possibly TRBD1 for D (5 bases). CDR1 and CDR2 (germline): MNHEY, SMNVEV (reference sequence). The CDR3 covers 14 residues. Trimming left V 9 bases short and J 4 bases short, with 17 bases between. For the CDR3, the DNA is TGTGCCAGGATGGACGTTGAAGGGGCAGATACGCAGTATTTT. Encoded protein: CARMDVEGADTQYF.

This clone was seen once. The chain is built from TRBV19 and TRBJ2-5, with 13 nucleotides matching TRBD2. CDR1 is LNHDA and CDR2 is SQIVND in the germline V gene (reference sequence). J lost 2 bases, V lost 5 bases, and 8 bases had no gene match. CDR3 length: 17 residues. CDR3 sequence (DNA): TGTGCCAGTAGTCCACTAGCGGGAGGGCCGGGACAAGAGACCCAGTACTTC. Its protein product is CASSPLAGGPGQETQYF.

The chain has TRBV5-8 and TRBJ2-3; 8 bases match TRBD2. CDR1 and CDR2 from the germline V gene are SGHTS and YDEGEE. Losses at the gene ends were 3 bases for V and 4 bases for J; bases not matched to a gene: 7. The CDR3 runs to 15 residues. CDR3 nucleotides: TGTGCCAGCAGCTGGAGTAGCGGGATCTCAGATACGCAGTATTTT. Translation: CASSWSSGISDTQYF.